A single TCR beta chain is shown here with its context. Researchers took lesional scalp punch biopsies and peripheral blood from people who were alopecia areata patients. After isolation, RNA underwent reverse transcription to generate cDNA as the sequencing template. Assay: immunoSEQ multiplex PCR; the TCRdb copy retains only in-frame clones and omits some. The sample yields 150,000 to 200,000 clones, 65% to 75% seen once. This CDR3 spans 15 amino acids. V lost 1 base and J lost 2, with 15 bases in between. Germline CDR1 GTSNPN, CDR2 SVGIG (reference sequence). The sample comes from a study of CD8+ T cells in alopecia areata. In the study overall: For the treated group, dosing was oral tofacitinib at 5 to 10 mg twice daily.

The input for sequencing was CD8+ T cells sorted from blood, taken at week 0. This receptor was taken from a human donor with alopecia areata. V is TRBV30 and J is TRBJ2-7; weak D call: TRBD2 (6 bases). The CDR3 loop reads CAWSDGGRFAYEQYF. The CDR3 coding sequence is TGTGCCTGGAGTGACGGAGGGCGTTTTGCCTACGAGCAGTACTTC.